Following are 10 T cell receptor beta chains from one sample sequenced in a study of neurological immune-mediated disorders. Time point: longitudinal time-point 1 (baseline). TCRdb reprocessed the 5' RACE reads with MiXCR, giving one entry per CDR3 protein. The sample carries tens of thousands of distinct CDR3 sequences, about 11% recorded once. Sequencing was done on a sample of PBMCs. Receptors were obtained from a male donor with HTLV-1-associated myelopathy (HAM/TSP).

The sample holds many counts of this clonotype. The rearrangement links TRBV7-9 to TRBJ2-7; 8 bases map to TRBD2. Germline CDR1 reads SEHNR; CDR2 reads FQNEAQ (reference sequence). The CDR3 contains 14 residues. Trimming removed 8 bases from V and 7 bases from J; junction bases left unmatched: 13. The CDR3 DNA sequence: TGTGCCAGCGGCCGGGAGGGACGACTACGAGAGCAGTACTTC. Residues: CASGREGRLREQYF.

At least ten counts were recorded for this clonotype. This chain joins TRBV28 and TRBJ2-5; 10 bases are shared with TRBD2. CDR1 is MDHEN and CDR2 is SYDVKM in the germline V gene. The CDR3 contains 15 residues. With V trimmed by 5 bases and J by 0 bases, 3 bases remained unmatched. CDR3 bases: TGTGCCAGCAGTGATCTAGCGGGGGACCAAGAGACCCAGTACTTC. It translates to CASSDLAGDQETQYF. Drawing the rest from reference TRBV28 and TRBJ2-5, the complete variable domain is DVKVTQSSRYLVKRTGEKVFLECVQDMDHENMFWYRQDPGLGLRLIYFSYDVKMKEKGDIPEGYSVSREKKERFSLILESASTNQTSMYLCASSDLAGDQETQYFGPGTRLLVL.

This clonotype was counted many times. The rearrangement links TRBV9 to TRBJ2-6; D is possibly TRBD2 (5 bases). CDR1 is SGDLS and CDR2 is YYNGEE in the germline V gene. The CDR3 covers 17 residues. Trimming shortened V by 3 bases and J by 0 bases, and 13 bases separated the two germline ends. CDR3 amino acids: CASSERGLSSGANVLTF. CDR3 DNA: TGTGCCAGCAGCGAACGAGGGCTGAGCTCTGGGGCCAACGTCCTGACTTTC.

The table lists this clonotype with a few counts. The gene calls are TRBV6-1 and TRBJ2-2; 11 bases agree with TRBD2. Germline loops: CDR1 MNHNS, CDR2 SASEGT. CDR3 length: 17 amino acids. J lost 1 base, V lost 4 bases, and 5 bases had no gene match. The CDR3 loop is CASSAHTSGGNTGELFF. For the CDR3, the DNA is TGTGCCAGCAGTGCCCACACTAGCGGGGGGAACACCGGGGAGCTGTTTTTT.

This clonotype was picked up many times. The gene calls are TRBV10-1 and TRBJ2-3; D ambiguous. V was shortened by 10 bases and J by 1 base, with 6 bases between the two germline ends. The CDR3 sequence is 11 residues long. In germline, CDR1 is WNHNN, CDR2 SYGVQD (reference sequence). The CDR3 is CATSRTDTQYF. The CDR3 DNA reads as TGCGCCACCTCCCGCACAGATACGCAGTATTTT.

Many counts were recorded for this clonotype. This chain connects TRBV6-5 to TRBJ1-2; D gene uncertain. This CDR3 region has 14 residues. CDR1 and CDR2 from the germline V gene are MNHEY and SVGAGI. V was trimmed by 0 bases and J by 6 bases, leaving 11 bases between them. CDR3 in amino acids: CASSYSRTVDGYTF. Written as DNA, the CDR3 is TGTGCCAGCAGTTACTCCCGTACAGTTGATGGCTACACCTTC.

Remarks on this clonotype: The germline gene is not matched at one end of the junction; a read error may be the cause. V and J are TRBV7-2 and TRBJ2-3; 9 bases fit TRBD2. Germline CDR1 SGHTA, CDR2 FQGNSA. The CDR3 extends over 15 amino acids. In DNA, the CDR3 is TGTGTCAGCAGGCCTCGTAGCGGGGGTGAGGGGCGGGGGTCTTTT. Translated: CVSRPRSGGEGRGSF.

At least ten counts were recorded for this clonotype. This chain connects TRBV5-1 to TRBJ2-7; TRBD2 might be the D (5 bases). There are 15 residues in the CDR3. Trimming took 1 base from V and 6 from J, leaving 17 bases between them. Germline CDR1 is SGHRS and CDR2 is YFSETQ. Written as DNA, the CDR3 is TGCGCCAGCAGCTTGATGGACCCCCAAGGGAGCGAGCAGTACTTC. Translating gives CASSLMDPQGSEQYF.

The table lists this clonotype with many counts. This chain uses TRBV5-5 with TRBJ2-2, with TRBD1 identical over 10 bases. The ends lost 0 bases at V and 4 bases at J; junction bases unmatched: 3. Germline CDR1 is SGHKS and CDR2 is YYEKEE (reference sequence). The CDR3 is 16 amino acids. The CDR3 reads CASSLVRDRGTGELFF. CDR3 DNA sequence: TGTGCCAGCAGCTTGGTACGGGACAGGGGCACCGGGGAGCTGTTTTTT.

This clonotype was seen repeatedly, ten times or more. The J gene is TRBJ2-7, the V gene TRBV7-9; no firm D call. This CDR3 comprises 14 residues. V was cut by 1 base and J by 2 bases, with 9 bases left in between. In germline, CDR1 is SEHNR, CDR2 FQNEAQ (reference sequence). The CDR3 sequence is CASSLGSLPYEQYF. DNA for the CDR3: TGTGCCAGCAGCTTAGGGAGCTTACCCTACGAGCAGTACTTC.